A selection of T cell receptor beta chains follows, all from one sample in a study of blood T cell repertoires in COVID-19. Assay used: immunoSEQ multiplex PCR; TCRdb lists only in-frame clones, some missing. This sample has over 110,000 clones, with around 88% found just once. Sequencing input: peripheral blood. These TCRs come from a human donor in a cohort sampled during active COVID-19. Both conserved end residues are part of each CDR3. A D gene is named only where the DNA matches it firmly. The size field is filled for only some rows; it gives once, few, many or a size class.

>-|TRBJ2-7|-|TRBV7-8
TGTGCCAGCAGCTTAGCCCCAGGCAGGGCCTACGAGCAGTACTTC
CASSLAPGRAYEQYF
>TRBD2|TRBJ2-2|-|TRBV7-9
TGTGCCAGCAGCTTATGGACTAGCGGGGAGTGGGCGAACACCGGGGAGCTGTTTTTT
CASSLWTSGEWANTGELFF
>-|TRBJ1-1|-|TRBV7-8
TGTGCCAGCAGCTTAGGTGGGGGGAACACTGAAGCTTTCTTC
CASSLGGGNTEAFF
>-|TRBJ2-7|-|TRBV12-3/TRBV12-4
TGTGCCAGCAGTTTCGGGGACTTATACGAGCAGTACTTC
CASSFGDLYEQYF
>-|TRBJ1-5|-|TRBV6-5
TGTGCCAGCTCTCGGACAGACAATCAGCCCCAGCATTTT
CASSRTDNQPQHF
>-|TRBJ2-2|once|TRBV6-6
TGTGCCAGCAGTTACTCGGGTAGGGGGAACACCGGGGAGCTGTTTTTT
CASSYSGRGNTGELFF
>TRBD1|TRBJ2-1|-|TRBV7-9
TGTGCCAGCAGCTTAGGAGGGACAGGGGATGAGCAGTTCTTC
CASSLGGTGDEQFF
>TRBD2|TRBJ2-4|once|TRBV7-2
TGTGCCAGCAGCGGCCTAGCGGGGGAAAGAGCCAAAAACATTCAGTACTTC
CASSGLAGERAKNIQYF
>TRBD1|TRBJ2-1|few|TRBV5-1
TGCGCCAGCAGCTTGGGACAGGGGGCAGGCAATGAGCAGTTCTTC
CASSLGQGAGNEQFF
>-|TRBJ2-3|-|TRBV23-1
TGCGCCAGCAGTCAATGGGAGAAGGGAAGGGCCGCAGATACGCAGTATTTT
CASSQWEKGRAADTQYF
>-|TRBJ2-3|-|TRBV12-2
TGTGCAAGTCGTATGTTATTAGTAGCGGTTGACACAGATACGCAGTATTTT
CASRMLLVAVDTDTQYF
>-|TRBJ2-3|-|TRBV6-5
TGTGCCAGCAGTTACTCCCACCCGGGCACAGATACGCAGTATTTT
CASSYSHPGTDTQYF
>TRBD1|TRBJ1-1|-|TRBV19
TGTGCCAGTAAGACAGGGCTGAACACTGAAGCTTTCTTT
CASKTGLNTEAFF
>-|TRBJ1-6|-|TRBV27
TGTGCCAGCAGTTTCAGGCAGGGATATAATTCACCCCTCCACTTT
CASSFRQGYNSPLHF
>TRBD1|TRBJ1-1|once|TRBV5-4
TGTGCCAGCAGCGGTGGACAGGGGAGGTACACTGAAGCTTTCTTT
CASSGGQGRYTEAFF
>TRBD2|TRBJ2-5|once|TRBV5-1
TGCGCCAGCAGCCCAGGACTAGCGGGGGGATTGTACCAAGAGACCCAGTACTTC
CASSPGLAGGLYQETQYF
>TRBD1|TRBJ2-3|-|TRBV7-2
TGTGCCAGCAGCCGGTGGGACAGGGATAGCACAGATACGCAGTATTTT
CASSRWDRDSTDTQYF
>-|TRBJ1-1|-|TRBV18
TGTGCCAGCTCACCACAGGGGCGAGACACTGAAGCTTTCTTT
CASSPQGRDTEAFF
>TRBD1|TRBJ2-7|once|TRBV9
TGTGCCAGCAGCCAGACAGGGTTGGGCGAGCAGTACTTC
CASSQTGLGEQYF
>-|TRBJ1-1|-|TRBV3-1/TRBV3-2
TGTGCCAGCAACCCAGGGGCGATGAACACTGAAGCTTTCTTT
CASNPGAMNTEAFF
>-|TRBJ2-3|-|TRBV9
TGTGCCAGCAGCGTAGAAGGAGGCACAGATACGCAGTATTTT
CASSVEGGTDTQYF
>-|TRBJ2-3|-|TRBV29-1
TGCAGCGTTGAAGAGTCCCTCACAGATACGCAGTATTTT
CSVEESLTDTQYF
>TRBD1|TRBJ1-5|-|TRBV2
TGTGCCAGCAGCGGCTTGGGACAGCAAAATCAGCCCCAGCATTTT
CASSGLGQQNQPQHF
>-|TRBJ2-5|-|TRBV4-1
TGCGCCAGCAGCGAGTCGATAGTGAGTCAAGAGACCCAGTACTTC
CASSESIVSQETQYF
>TRBD2|TRBJ2-3|-|TRBV5-6
TGTGCCAGCAGCTTGTATTCCCTAGCGGTAATCACAGATACGCAGTATTTT
CASSLYSLAVITDTQYF
>-|TRBJ1-2|-|TRBV11-2
TGTGCCAGCAGCCAACCCCAGGGAATCTATGGCTACACCTTC
CASSQPQGIYGYTF
>-|TRBJ2-3|-|TRBV27
TGTGCCAGCAGTTTAGGGGGGTATAGCACAGATACGCAGTATTTT
CASSLGGYSTDTQYF
>TRBD2|TRBJ2-3|-|TRBV3-1/TRBV3-2
TGTGCCAGCAGCCTTAGCGGGGGAGACCGCGATACGCAGTATTTT
CASSLSGGDRDTQYF
>-|TRBJ2-7|-|TRBV29-1
TGCAGCGTTGAATTGAGGCAGTCTGGCCACGAGCAGTACTTC
CSVELRQSGHEQYF
>TRBD1|TRBJ2-1|once|TRBV2
TGTGCCAGACAGGGGGACTCCTACAATGAGCAGTTCTTC
CARQGDSYNEQFF
>-|TRBJ1-2|-|TRBV6-6
TGTGCCAGCAGACGAGGGGGGGTTACAACCTCTAACTATGGCTACACCTTC
CASRRGGVTTSNYGYTF
>TRBD2|TRBJ2-1|-|TRBV29-1
TGCAGCGCTGTGGGACTAGCGGGTTATAATGAGCAGTTCTTC
CSAVGLAGYNEQFF
>-|TRBJ2-2|-|TRBV10-3
TGTGCCATCAGTGAGTCGGGGAGAGCTACCGGGGAGCTGTTTTTT
CAISESGRATGELFF
>-|TRBJ2-1|-|TRBV30
TGTGCCTGGAGCCCACTCTGGAGGGGTCAGACCTACAATGAGCAGTTCTTC
CAWSPLWRGQTYNEQFF
>TRBD1|TRBJ2-1|-|TRBV10-3
TGTGCCATCAACCAAGACAGGGGCGGTGAGCAGTTCTTC
CAINQDRGGEQFF
>-|TRBJ1-6|-|TRBV13
TGTGCCAGCAGCCCCCGGGACTCTAATTCACCCCTCCACTTT
CASSPRDSNSPLHF
>-|TRBJ1-1|-|TRBV11-2
TGTGCCAGCAGCTTATCCCAGGGCACTGAAGCTTTCTTT
CASSLSQGTEAFF
>-|TRBJ2-3|once|TRBV4-1
TGCGCCAGCAGCCAATCCCGGGTGCCCCGGGGGATTCCACGCACAGATACGCAGTATTTT
CASSQSRVPRGIPRTDTQYF
>-|TRBJ2-2|-|TRBV27
TGTGCCAGCAGTTCCGTCACCGGGGAGCTGTTTTTT
CASSSVTGELFF
>-|TRBJ1-1|-|TRBV9
TGTGCCAGCAGCGTATCCGGGGATGGGCAAGCTTTCTTT
CASSVSGDGQAFF
>-|TRBJ1-1|-|TRBV10-3
TGTGCCATCAGTCAGGTGATGAACACTGAAGCTTTCTTT
CAISQVMNTEAFF
>-|TRBJ2-1|-|TRBV24-1
TGTGCCACCAGTGATGAGGGCAATGAGCAGTTCTTC
CATSDEGNEQFF
>TRBD1|TRBJ2-2|-|TRBV5-6
TGTGCCAGCAGCTTCGGCTCAGGGGGCTGGACCGGGGAGCTGTTTTTT
CASSFGSGGWTGELFF
>-|TRBJ2-7|-|TRBV5-1
TGCGCCAGCAGACAAGACAACTACGAGCAGTACTTC
CASRQDNYEQYF
>-|TRBJ2-7|-|TRBV7-2
TGTGCCAGCCGCCCGACGGGACAATCCTACGAGCAGTACTTC
CASRPTGQSYEQYF
>-|TRBJ1-6|-|TRBV3-1/TRBV3-2
TGTGCCAGCAGCCAAGGTTCGCCGGTTTCACCCCTCCACTTT
CASSQGSPVSPLHF
>TRBD2|TRBJ2-1|-|TRBV5-4
TGTGCCAGCAGCTTTGGAGATCTCTGGCTAGCGGGTAATGAGCAGTTCTTC
CASSFGDLWLAGNEQFF
>-|TRBJ1-2|-|TRBV28
TGTGCCAGCAGTGCCGCGGGACCGGATTACACCTTC
CASSAAGPDYTF
>-|TRBJ2-5|-|TRBV7-9
TGTGCCAGCAGCTTGATCGGGGGAGAGACCCAGTACTTC
CASSLIGGETQYF
>-|TRBJ1-4|-|TRBV6-5
TGTGCCAGCAGGGCCAGGGTTTTTGAAAAACTGTTTTTT
CASRARVFEKLFF
>TRBD2|TRBJ2-3|-|TRBV3-1/TRBV3-2
TGTGCCAGCAGCACCCGACTAGCGGGTACGCAGTATTTT
CASSTRLAGTQYF
>-|TRBJ2-7|once|TRBV7-2
TGTGCCAGCAGCTTAGCGGGGCCGGGACTCCCAATGGGGCAGTACTTC
CASSLAGPGLPMGQYF
>-|TRBJ1-1|-|TRBV5-1
TGCGCCAGCAGCCTCCCGGGGAGAGGGAACACTGAAGCTTTCTTT
CASSLPGRGNTEAFF
>-|TRBJ2-7|-|TRBV5-1
TGCGCCAGCAGCTTGGGGCAGGACTACGAGCAGTACTTC
CASSLGQDYEQYF
>TRBD1|TRBJ2-4|-|TRBV24-1
TGTGCCACCAGTGACACGGACAGGGACATCAAAAACATTCAGTACTTC
CATSDTDRDIKNIQYF
>-|TRBJ2-1|-|TRBV7-2
TGTGCCAGCAGCTTAGTTTCCCAGGGTTGGGGCAATGAGCAGTTCTTC
CASSLVSQGWGNEQFF
>-|TRBJ1-1|-|TRBV15
TGTGCCACCAGCAGAGATTGGGGCAGGGGATACACTGAAGCTTTCTTT
CATSRDWGRGYTEAFF
>TRBD1|TRBJ1-5|-|TRBV6-5
TGTGCCAGCAGCCGGGGACAGGGGTTCGGTCAGCCCCAGCATTTT
CASSRGQGFGQPQHF
>-|TRBJ1-6|-|TRBV7-3
TGTGCCAGCAGCTTAGGGCTAAATAATTCACCCCTCCACTTT
CASSLGLNNSPLHF
>TRBD1|TRBJ1-5|-|TRBV6-2/TRBV6-3
TGTGCCAGCAGTAAGACAGGGATCGAGGGTCAGCCCCAGCATTTT
CASSKTGIEGQPQHF